The 29 T cell receptor beta chains listed next were all sequenced from one sample in a study of control samples from healthy donors and cancer patients. Generated by immunoSEQ multiplex PCR, the TCRdb table keeps only in-frame clones and is missing some. The sample records approximately 170,000 clones, more than 90% being singletons. Sequenced: blood. The source is a man aged 25-40 years in good health.

The chain uses TRBV30 and TRBJ2-5; 12 bases align to TRBD1. The germline V gene has CDR1 GTSNPN and CDR2 SVGIG (reference sequence). The junction had 13 bases not matched to a gene; V was cut back by 2 bases and J by 12 bases. The CDR3 has 15 amino acids. This CDR3 is CAWSRTSGTGGAKYF. DNA of the CDR3: TGTGCCTGGAGTAGAACCTCCGGGACAGGGGGCGCAAAGTACTTC.

V gene TRBV20-1 combines with J gene TRBJ2-7; possibly TRBD2 for D (6 bases). The CDR3 runs to 14 residues. Per the germline V gene, CDR1 is DFQATT and CDR2 is SNEGSKA (reference sequence). Trimming stripped 3 bases from V and 3 bases from J, with 15 bases between. The CDR3 reads CSASPVADFYEQYF. The CDR3 region has the DNA TGCAGTGCTAGTCCTGTAGCGGACTTCTACGAGCAGTACTTC.

V and J are TRBV27 and TRBJ1-5, with D unclear. The CDR3 extends over 15 amino acids. Germline CDR1 reads MNHEY; CDR2 reads SMNVEV (reference sequence). Trimming pared 3 bases from V and 7 bases from J, leaving 16 bases between. CDR3 amino acids: CASSFLPLSLQPQHF. The DNA of the CDR3 is TGTGCCAGCAGTTTCCTTCCGTTAAGTTTGCAGCCCCAGCATTTT.

The J gene is TRBJ2-7, the V gene TRBV11-2, with TRBD1 identical over 8 bases. J lost 3 bases, V lost 1 base, and 2 bases had no gene match. This CDR3 comprises 14 residues. Germline CDR1 and CDR2: SGHAT and FQNNGV. The CDR3 protein is CASSLVTGDYEQYF. The CDR3 coding sequence is TGTGCCAGCAGCTTAGTGACAGGGGACTACGAGCAGTACTTC.

The rearrangement links TRBV19 to TRBJ1-5; D is unresolved. Between the trimmed V and J ends, which lost 1 base and 4 bases, there was a span of 5 bases. Looked up from germline, CDR1 is LNHDA and CDR2 is SQIVND (reference sequence). The CDR3 is made up of 13 amino acids. The CDR3 sequence is CASSIVGNQPQHF. The CDR3 nucleotides read TGTGCCAGTAGTATAGTAGGGAATCAGCCCCAGCATTTT.

With regard to this clone: Other DNA sequences in the same sample also yield this CDR3. This sequence joins TRBV20-1 and TRBJ1-3; D is unresolved. CDR3 length: 11 residues. Germline values: CDR1 DFQATT, CDR2 SNEGSKA (reference sequence). Trimming left V 5 bases short and J 4 bases short, with 6 bases between. Here the CDR3 reads CSARGGNTIYF. The CDR3 DNA sequence: TGCAGTGCTCGAGGAGGAAACACCATATATTTT.

The chain links TRBV7-2 to TRBJ2-1; 8 bases fit TRBD2. The V segment lost 1 base and the J segment 6 bases; nucleotides outside the gene matches: 8. This CDR3 contains 16 residues. CDR1 and CDR2 (germline): SGHTA, FQGNSA. The CDR3 bases are TGTGCCAGCAGCTTAGGTTTGGCGGGGGGTGTCAATGAGCAGTTCTTC. Its translation is CASSLGLAGGVNEQFF.

The chain couples TRBV18 to TRBJ1-5, with TRBD1 matching over 8 bases. Per germline, CDR1 KGHSH and CDR2 LQKENI. The CDR3 totals 14 residues. Trimming at V came to 3 bases and at J to 4 bases, leaving 2 bases not matched to a gene. CDR3: CASSPDRGNQPQHF. The CDR3 DNA is TGTGCCAGCTCACCCGACAGGGGTAATCAGCCCCAGCATTTT.

This clone was recorded once. The chain uses TRBV6-2 or TRBV6-3 and TRBJ2-7; D gene uncertain. V was pared by 6 bases and J by 4 bases, with 7 bases between. Germline lookup yields CDR1 MNHEY and CDR2 SVGEGT. The CDR3 spans 11 residues. The CDR3 DNA follows: TGTGCCAGCAGCGACACGTACGAGCAGTACTTC. It codes for CASSDTYEQYF.

The CDR3 loop reads CASSPGTQNTGELFF. DNA for the CDR3: TGTGCCAGCAGTCCCGGGACTCAGAACACCGGGGAGCTGTTTTTT. The chain has TRBV4-2 and TRBJ2-2; possibly TRBD2 for D (6 bases). Trimming removed 6 bases from V and 1 base from J, with 12 bases in between. The CDR3 covers 15 residues. The germline V gene encodes CDR1 LGHNA and CDR2 YNFKEQ.

V usage is TRBV3-1 (or the pseudogene TRBV3-2) and J usage is TRBJ2-7; TRBD2 matches 12 bases. With V trimmed by 5 bases and J by 2 bases, 4 bases remained unmatched. The CDR3 contains 15 residues. From germline, CDR1 is LGHDT and CDR2 YNNKEL (reference sequence). DNA of the CDR3: TGTGCCAGCAGCGAGACTAGCGGGGGCCCCTACGAGCAGTACTTC. This codes for CASSETSGGPYEQYF.

V is TRBV14 and J is TRBJ2-2; the D is unclear. The V and J ends lost 3 bases and 5 bases respectively, with 1 base between them. CDR3 length: 11 amino acids. Germline CDR1 and CDR2: SGHDN and FVKESK. CDR3 nucleotide sequence: TGTGCCAGCAGCCAGACCGGGGAGCTGTTTTTT. Amino acids: CASSQTGELFF.

The chain couples TRBV6-6 to TRBJ1-6; 8 bases fit TRBD1. The length of the CDR3 is 16 residues. V gave up 3 bases and J gave up 3 bases; unmatched junction bases: 4. Germline CDR1 is MNHNY and CDR2 is SVGAGI (reference sequence). CDR3 sequence (DNA): TGTGCCAGCAGTTATCCCGGACAGGGCTATAATTCACCCCTCCACTTT. Protein sequence: CASSYPGQGYNSPLHF.

The V gene is TRBV7-2, the J gene TRBJ1-2; 7 nucleotides match TRBD1. The trim removed 7 bases at V and 3 bases at J, leaving 8 bases unmatched. The CDR3 length is 14 residues. The V gene's germline CDR1 is SGHTA and CDR2 FQGNSA. CDR3: CASTHRTGDYGYTF. The CDR3 coding sequence is TGTGCCAGCACTCACCGGACAGGCGACTATGGCTACACCTTC.

The CDR3: CASTVSGGREETQYF. The CDR3 nucleotides read TGCGCCAGCACCGTTTCGGGGGGGCGCGAAGAGACCCAGTACTTC. The chain couples TRBV5-1 to TRBJ2-5, with 8 bases that match TRBD2. With 6 bases clipped from V and 3 bases from J, the junction kept 10 bases outside the gene matches. The CDR3 is made up of 15 amino acids. Germline CDR1 and CDR2: SGHRS and YFSETQ. Full variable domain (outside the CDR3, taken from reference TRBV5-1 and TRBJ2-5): KAGVTQTPRYLIKTRGQQVTLSCSPISGHRSVSWYQQTPGQGLQFLFEYFSETQRNKGNFPGRFSGRQFSNSRSEMNVSTLELGDSALYLCASTVSGGREETQYFGPGTRLLVL.

The chain employs TRBV9 and TRBJ2-3; D is undetermined. V was pared by 2 bases and J by 6 bases, with 13 bases between. This CDR3 spans 14 amino acids. Germline V gene data show CDR1 as SGDLS and CDR2 as YYNGEE. CDR3 coding DNA: TGTGCCAGCAGCGTGGACGGCCTCAAGGATACGCAGTATTTT. This encodes CASSVDGLKDTQYF.

V usage is TRBV11-2 and J usage is TRBJ2-1; D gene uncertain. The CDR3 extends over 14 amino acids. Germline CDR1 is SGHAT and CDR2 is FQNNGV. V lost 3 bases to trimming and J lost 7 bases, with 13 bases between them. This CDR3 is CASSFLVKENEQFF. The CDR3 coding sequence is TGTGCCAGCAGCTTCCTAGTGAAGGAGAATGAGCAGTTCTTC. Looking up the rest from reference TRBV11-2 and TRBJ2-1 gives the full variable domain: EAGVAQSPRYKIIEKRQSVAFWCNPISGHATLYWYQQILGQGPKLLIQFQNNGVVDDSQLPKDRFSAERLKGVDSTLKIQPAKLEDSAVYLCASSFLVKENEQFFGPGTRLTVL.

The rearrangement joins TRBV19 to TRBJ2-1; D is unclear. The CDR3 extends over 16 amino acids. Germline CDR1 reads LNHDA; CDR2 reads SQIVND (reference sequence). Trimming pared 3 bases from V and 4 bases from J, leaving 16 bases between. The CDR3 spells CASSIWSGNGYNEQFF. Here the CDR3 DNA reads TGTGCCAGTAGTATCTGGTCAGGAAATGGGTACAATGAGCAGTTCTTC.

CDR3 nucleotide sequence: TGTGCCAGCAGGGCTAGCGGGAGAGAGACCCAGTACTTC. This sequence encodes CASRASGRETQYF. J is TRBJ2-5 and V is TRBV6-5; TRBD2 agrees at 10 bases. After removal of 6 bases from V and 4 bases from J, the junction contained 2 bases not matched to a gene. Per the germline V gene, CDR1 is MNHEY and CDR2 is SVGAGI. The CDR3 runs to 13 residues.

The CDR3 DNA reads as TGTGCCAGTAGGGGAGAGGGGGGAGGAACTGAAGCTTTCTTT. This sequence encodes CASRGEGGGTEAFF. The genes are TRBV19 and TRBJ1-1, with a possible D match to TRBD1 (6 bases). Per germline, CDR1 LNHDA and CDR2 SQIVND (reference sequence). Deletions cut 6 bases from V and 5 bases from J, with 16 bases between. This CDR3 has 14 residues.

The rearrangement uses TRBV6-2 or TRBV6-3 and TRBJ2-2; D perhaps matches TRBD2 (7 bases). The CDR3 totals 15 residues. Between the trimmed V and J ends, which lost 2 bases and 4 bases, there was a span of 11 bases. The germline V gene has CDR1 MNHEY and CDR2 SVGEGT. For the CDR3, the DNA is TGTGCCAGCAGTTACGGAGGGGGGGGCACCGGGGAGCTGTTTTTT. This sequence encodes CASSYGGGGTGELFF.

V gene TRBV2 combines with J gene TRBJ1-5, with TRBD1 matching 8 bases. This CDR3 contains 13 residues. The trim removed 8 bases at V and 4 bases at J, leaving 4 bases unmatched. CDR1 and CDR2 from the germline V gene are SNHLY and FYNNEI. CDR3 coding DNA: TGTGCCAGCCTCAGGGGGCCGAATCAGCCCCAGCATTTT. The encoded protein is CASLRGPNQPQHF.

The chain couples TRBV20-1 to TRBJ2-3; D may match TRBD1 or TRBD2 (6 bases each). This CDR3 is built from 14 residues. Germline-derived CDR1 and CDR2 are DFQATT and SNEGSKA (reference sequence). V shed 3 bases and J shed 2 bases, with 12 bases lying between them. CDR3 region: CSASGGPSTDTQYF. The CDR3 bases are TGCAGTGCTAGTGGGGGGCCTTCCACAGATACGCAGTATTTT.

This chain uses TRBV15 with TRBJ1-1; no clear D. Germline assignment: CDR1 LNHNV and CDR2 YYDKDF (reference sequence). There are 13 residues in the CDR3. Trimming stripped 4 bases from V and 0 bases from J, with 6 bases between. The CDR3 DNA reads TGTGCCACCAGCACCGGCGTGAACACTGAAGCTTTCTTT. Its translation is CATSTGVNTEAFF.

V gene TRBV10-3 combines with J gene TRBJ1-1, with TRBD1 matching over 9 bases. Germline V gives CDR1 ENHRY, CDR2 SYGVKD. This CDR3 comprises 14 residues. Losses at the gene ends were 10 bases for V and 8 bases for J; bases not matched to a gene: 14. The CDR3 bases are TGTGCCACCCAAGCCCTGGGACAGGGAAGAGAAGCTTTCTTT. Translated: CATQALGQGREAFF.

This chain uses TRBV5-1 with TRBJ2-6; D possibly corresponds to TRBD1 (7 bases). The CDR3 extends over 17 amino acids. Trimming removed 4 bases from V and 2 bases from J, with 16 bases in between. Germline-derived CDR1 and CDR2 are SGHRS and YFSETQ. This CDR3 reads CASSIQGGLPGANVLTF. CDR3 coding DNA: TGCGCCAGCAGCATTCAGGGGGGCCTCCCTGGGGCCAACGTCCTGACTTTC.

This chain links TRBV11-2 with TRBJ2-3, with unresolved D. In germline, CDR1 is SGHAT, CDR2 FQNNGV. The CDR3 is 13 amino acids. Trimming took off 5 bases at V and 6 bases at J, with 12 bases between the two ends. The CDR3 coding sequence is TGTGCCAGCAGCCTGGACGGAGCGGATACGCAGTATTTT. Protein: CASSLDGADTQYF.

Here the CDR3 reads CASSARAGELFF. The CDR3 DNA sequence: TGTGCCAGCAGTGCCCGGGCCGGGGAGCTGTTTTTT. The V gene is TRBV25-1, the J gene TRBJ2-2; the D is unclear. The CDR3 contains 12 residues. CDR1 and CDR2 from the germline V gene are MGHDK and SYGVNS. Trimming stripped 4 bases from V and 6 bases from J, with 6 bases between.

The chain has TRBV30 and TRBJ1-1; TRBD1 might be the D (5 bases). CDR3 length: 12 residues. Germline CDR1 reads GTSNPN; CDR2 reads SVGIG (reference sequence). This CDR3 reads CATAPRGTEAFF. DNA of the CDR3: TGTGCTACCGCTCCGAGGGGAACTGAAGCTTTCTTT.